This T cell receptor beta chain is drawn from a study of CD8 T cells in Susac syndrome. It was healthy donors who served as the controls, matched for age and sex. The CDR3 runs to 11 residues. Trimming removed 4 bases from V and 5 bases from J, with 8 bases in between. CDR1 is SQVTM, CDR2 ANQGSEA, per germline. Random-hexamer reverse transcription was applied to roughly 0.5 to 1 ug RNA. From the immunoSEQ multiplex PCR reads, TCRdb called clonotypes with MiXCR, one entry per CDR3 protein. Altogether 95,000 to 150,000 distinct CDR3 sequences are present, 90% to 95% being singletons, with the ten largest covering roughly 0.091%.

The sequence was obtained from a human donor in good health. The specimen sequenced was CD4+ T cells from PBMCs. The chain has TRBV29-1 and TRBJ1-2; D gene unclear. This chain's CDR3 is CSVVREYGYTF. The CDR3 DNA reads TGCAGCGTTGTCCGAGAGTATGGCTACACCTTC. Combining the CDR3 with reference TRBV29-1 and TRBJ1-2 gives the whole variable domain SAVISQKPSRDICQRGTSLTIQCQVDSQVTMMFWYRQQPGQSLTLIATANQGSEATYESGFVIDKFPISRPNLTFSTLTVSNMSPEDSSIYLCSVVREYGYTFGSGTRLTVV.